The 10 T cell receptor beta chains in this list originate from one sample, sequenced in a study of T cells in Graves' hyperthyroidism and ophthalmopathy. The TCR beta CDR3 regions underwent amplification using RNA transcripts as the source. The HTBI primer set served for first-round RT-PCR of the TCR CDR3. TCRdb reprocessed the multiplex PCR reads with MiXCR, giving one entry per CDR3 protein. The table shows around 490,000 distinct CDR3 sequences, with 20% occurring only once. The sequenced sample was blood. The receptors were sampled from a man aged 35 to 55 with Graves' ophthalmopathy.

This clonotype showed up just a few times. The DNA of the CDR3 is TGTGCCAGCCGATTAGCGGGGGTAAGCAAGCAGTTCTTC. Protein: CASRLAGVSKQFF. The gene calls are TRBV5-6 and TRBJ2-1, with 9 bases that match TRBD2. This CDR3 region has 13 residues. Germline V gives CDR1 SGHDT, CDR2 YYEEEE. V lost 7 bases and J lost 11; bases outside the gene matches: 10.

The sample holds many counts of this clonotype. The J gene is TRBJ2-1, the V gene TRBV20-1; 9 bases align to TRBD2. The CDR3 spans 16 residues. Losses at the gene ends were 4 bases for V and 6 bases for J; bases not matched to a gene: 13. Germline V gene lookup returns CDR1 DFQATT and CDR2 SNEGSKA (reference sequence). The CDR3 reads CSATNYASGVSNEQFF. The CDR3 coding sequence is TGCAGTGCTACAAATTATGCTAGCGGGGTAAGCAATGAGCAGTTCTTC.

In this sample, this clonotype turned up a few times. CDR3 DNA: TGCGCCAGCAGCCGTTCGGACGAGAGACAAGAGACCCAGTACTTC. The encoded protein is CASSRSDERQETQYF. The rearrangement links TRBV5-1 to TRBJ2-5; D unclear. Germline assignment: CDR1 SGHRS and CDR2 YFSETQ. V lost 4 bases to trimming and J lost 2 bases, with 15 bases between them. This CDR3 has 15 residues. Full variable domain (missing parts from reference TRBV5-1 and TRBJ2-5): KAGVTQTPRYLIKTRGQQVTLSCSPISGHRSVSWYQQTPGQGLQFLFEYFSETQRNKGNFPGRFSGRQFSNSRSEMNVSTLELGDSALYLCASSRSDERQETQYFGPGTRLLVL.

In this sample, this clonotype turned up many times. This sequence joins TRBV11-3 and TRBJ2-1; 11 bases fit TRBD2. This CDR3 contains 15 residues. J gave up 8 bases and V 6 bases, and 9 bases lay outside the gene matches. The germline CDR1 and CDR2 sequences are SGHNT and YENEEA. The chain's CDR3 is CASSIAGGGIDEQFF. The CDR3 DNA reads as TGTGCCAGCAGTATAGCGGGAGGGGGAATCGATGAGCAGTTCTTC. Looking up the rest from reference TRBV11-3 and TRBJ2-1 gives the full variable domain: EAGVVQSPRYKIIEKKQPVAFWCNPISGHNTLYWYLQNLGQGPELLIRYENEEAVDDSQLPKDRFSAERLKGVDSTLKIQPAELGDSAVYLCASSIAGGGIDEQFFGPGTRLTVL.

This clonotype was counted at least ten times. The J gene is TRBJ2-7, the V gene TRBV7-6, with 10 bases matching TRBD2. The CDR3 covers 15 residues. Germline V CDR1 and CDR2: SGHVS, FNYEAQ. Unmatched junction bases numbered 11, after V lost 6 bases and J lost 6 bases. The CDR3 is CASSTIPAGGPEQYF. The CDR3 coding sequence is TGTGCCAGCAGTACAATCCCAGCGGGGGGGCCCGAGCAGTACTTC.

This clonotype was seen a handful of times. The chain carries TRBV7-8 and TRBJ2-7; D possibly corresponds to TRBD1 (6 bases). V was shortened by 5 bases and J by 6 bases, with 14 bases between the two germline ends. This CDR3 has 13 amino acids. In germline, CDR1 is SGHVS, CDR2 FQNEAQ. The CDR3: CASSLQDSGEQYF. DNA for the CDR3: TGTGCCAGCAGCCTCCAGGACAGCGGCGAGCAGTACTTC.

This clonotype was recorded a few times. CDR3 sequence reads: CASSQDGQLFPLHF. The CDR3 DNA is TGCGCCAGCAGCCAGGACGGCCAACTCTTCCCCCTCCACTTT. The chain has TRBV5-1 and TRBJ1-6; no definite D call. CDR1 and CDR2 from the germline V gene are SGHRS and YFSETQ. CDR3 length equals 14 residues. Deletions cut 4 bases from V and 13 bases from J, with 18 bases between.

V is TRBV28 and J is TRBJ1-1; weak D call: TRBD1 (5 bases). The CDR3 is made up of 13 amino acids. With 1 base removed from V and 7 bases from J, the gap between germline ends came to 10 bases. Germline V gives CDR1 MDHEN, CDR2 SYDVKM. CDR3 nucleotide sequence: TGTGCCAGCAGTTTATCGGCAGGGATTGAAGCTTTCTTT. This encodes CASSLSAGIEAFF.

This clonotype was found once. An end of the junction does not agree with germline; a read error may underlie this. The chain couples TRBV9 to TRBJ1-3; no firm D call. The germline CDR1 and CDR2 sequences are SGDLS and YYNGEE. The CDR3 covers 13 residues. The CDR3 protein is CASSASSGNTVYF. CDR3 in DNA: TGTGCCAGCAGCGCCAGCTCTGGAAACACCGTATATTTT.

This clonotype was counted a few times. The chain is built from TRBV9 and TRBJ1-5; 10 bases are a match to TRBD1. The CDR3 sequence is 14 residues long. Unmatched junction bases numbered 3, after V lost 2 bases and J lost 7 bases. CDR1 SGDLS and CDR2 YYNGEE come from the germline V gene. The CDR3 bases are TGTGCCAGCAGCGTCGCGGACAGGGGGCAGCCCCAGCATTTT. Translation gives CASSVADRGQPQHF.